What follows are 30 T cell receptor beta chains derived from one specimen sequenced in a study of T cell responses to AZD1222 COVID-19 vaccine. Clones were sequenced by immunoSEQ multiplex PCR, and TCRdb holds only the in-frame ones, with some missing. The repertoire holds 99,000 or so clones, 86% seen once, with 3.3% in the top ten. Sequencing was performed on peripheral blood, taken 28 days after the second dose of the MenACWY control vaccine. These receptors were obtained from an adult who received the MenACWY meningococcal vaccine as a control.

This chain uses TRBV18 with TRBJ1-2; D remains ambiguous. The ends were cut back, 1 base at V and 4 bases at J, with 13 bases in the middle. This CDR3 comprises 15 residues. In germline, CDR1 is KGHSH, CDR2 LQKENI. CDR3 nucleotides: TGTGCCAGCTCACCACGGGCAGAGCCCGGCTATGGCTACACCTTC. Translated, it gives CASSPRAEPGYGYTF. Based on the CDR3 plus reference TRBV18 and TRBJ1-2, the full variable domain is NAGVMQNPRHLVRRRGQEARLRCSPMKGHSHVYWYRQLPEEGLKFMVYLQKENIIDESGMPKERFSAEFPKEGPSILRIQQVVRGDSAAYFCASSPRAEPGYGYTFGSGTRLTVV.

V is TRBV3-1 (or the pseudogene TRBV3-2) and J is TRBJ2-2, with TRBD1 matching 7 bases. From germline, CDR1 is LGHDT and CDR2 YNNKEL (reference sequence). This CDR3 is built from 15 residues. V lost 0 bases to trimming and J lost 5 bases; unmatched junction nucleotides: 3. As DNA, the CDR3 is TGTGCCAGCAGCCAAGAAACAGGGGAAACCGGGGAGCTGTTTTTT. It yields the protein CASSQETGETGELFF.

Worth noting for this clone: The same CDR3 is also encoded by other DNA sequences in this sample. The chain has TRBV19 and TRBJ1-5, with TRBD1 as a possible D gene (5 bases). The CDR3 sequence is 14 residues long. Trimming took off 4 bases at V and 0 bases at J, with 7 bases between the two ends. The germline gives CDR1 LNHDA, CDR2 SQIVND (reference sequence). In DNA form, the CDR3 reads TGTGCCAGTAGTAGACAGAATAGCAATCAGCCCCAGCATTTT. This gives the protein CASSRQNSNQPQHF.

The chain joins TRBV4-2 to TRBJ1-2; maybe TRBD1 (6 bases). V dropped 0 bases and J dropped 8 bases, with 19 bases sitting between them. The germline CDR1 and CDR2 sequences are LGHNA and YNFKEQ. CDR3 length: 16 amino acids. CDR3 residues: CASSQDTGGPIWGYTF. The CDR3 nucleotides read TGTGCCAGCAGCCAAGATACGGGGGGCCCGATCTGGGGCTACACCTTC.

This chain uses TRBV9 with TRBJ2-3, with D possibly matching TRBD2 (7 bases). The CDR3 loop spans 15 amino acids. The germline gives CDR1 SGDLS, CDR2 YYNGEE. V gave up 0 bases and J gave up 8 bases, with 16 bases separating them. The CDR3 loop reads CASSVVAGASGTQYF. CDR3 nucleotides: TGTGCCAGCAGCGTAGTCGCGGGGGCCTCGGGTACGCAGTATTTT.

This clone occurred a few times. The chain links TRBV6-5 to TRBJ1-2; TRBD1 matches at 7 bases. CDR1 is MNHEY and CDR2 is SVGAGI in the germline V gene. The CDR3 has 15 residues. Germline trimming cut 5 bases from V and 4 bases from J; bases unmatched to any gene: 10. CDR3 DNA: TGTGCCAGCAGTCTGGGACAGCCTCGCTTCTATGGCTACACCTTC. Translated, it gives CASSLGQPRFYGYTF.

V is TRBV7-2 and J is TRBJ2-7; 10 bases map to TRBD1. The V gene's germline CDR1 is SGHTA and CDR2 FQGNSA. The CDR3 consists of 16 residues. V lost 5 bases to trimming and J lost 6 bases; unmatched junction nucleotides: 13. The CDR3 nucleotides are TGTGCCAGCAGCCTACGCTCCCGGGACAGGGGAAGCGAGCAGTACTTC. It yields the protein CASSLRSRDRGSEQYF.

The rearrangement joins TRBV19 to TRBJ1-2; 10 bases match TRBD1. The CDR3 sequence is 14 residues long. Looked up from germline, CDR1 is LNHDA and CDR2 is SQIVND (reference sequence). Trimming at V came to 2 bases and at J to 4 bases, leaving 1 base not matched to a gene. CDR3 nucleotide sequence: TGTGCCAGTAGTATAAGGACAGGGGGCTATGGCTACACCTTC. Protein sequence: CASSIRTGGYGYTF. The whole variable domain, filled in from reference TRBV19 and TRBJ1-2, reads DGGITQSPKYLFRKEGQNVTLSCEQNLNHDAMYWYRQDPGQGLRLIYYSQIVNDFQKGDIAEGYSVSREKKESFPLTVTSAQKNPTAFYLCASSIRTGGYGYTFGSGTRLTVV.

This chain links TRBV19 with TRBJ1-2; 7 bases line up with TRBD1. Germline CDR1 and CDR2: LNHDA and SQIVND (reference sequence). With 4 bases clipped from V and 1 base from J, the junction kept 9 bases outside the gene matches. The CDR3 is 16 amino acids. CDR3 coding DNA: TGTGCCAGTAGTAAACCCGGGACAGCCGTTAACTATGGCTACACCTTC. This codes for CASSKPGTAVNYGYTF.

This clone is a singleton in its sample. The chain employs TRBV6-1 and TRBJ2-6; D not certain. The CDR3 is 15 amino acids. Deletions cut 1 base from V and 0 bases from J, with 4 bases between. The germline V gene encodes CDR1 MNHNS and CDR2 SASEGT. The CDR3 DNA follows: TGTGCCAGCAGTGAAGTTATCTCTGGGGCCAACGTCCTGACTTTC. It specifies CASSEVISGANVLTF.

This clone was recorded once. The chain has TRBV20-1 and TRBJ1-5; a possible D gene is TRBD1 (6 bases). V was cut by 3 bases and J by 0 bases, with 15 bases left in between. The CDR3 has 16 amino acids. CDR1 and CDR2 from the germline V gene are DFQATT and SNEGSKA (reference sequence). This chain's CDR3 is CSASIGGTYSNQPQHF. CDR3 in DNA: TGCAGTGCTAGTATAGGGGGGACGTATAGCAATCAGCCCCAGCATTTT.

The chain combines TRBV4-3 with TRBJ2-7, with 9 bases aligning to TRBD1. The CDR3 totals 15 residues. J was trimmed by 2 bases and V by 0 bases; bases with no gene match: 2. Germline CDR1 and CDR2: LGHNA and YSLEER. The CDR3 sequence: CASSQDRTGAYEQYF. The CDR3 DNA is TGCGCCAGCAGCCAAGACCGGACAGGGGCCTACGAGCAGTACTTC.

The chain recombines TRBV15 with TRBJ2-2; TRBD1 matches at 7 bases. The trim removed 0 bases at V and 4 bases at J, leaving 8 bases unmatched. The CDR3 length is 17 residues. CDR1 is LNHNV, CDR2 YYDKDF, per germline (reference sequence). CDR3 DNA: TGTGCCACCAGCAGAGATCCTCGGGACAGCCCCACCGGGGAGCTGTTTTTT. Residues: CATSRDPRDSPTGELFF. Using reference TRBV15 and TRBJ2-2 for the parts outside the CDR3, the full variable domain is DAMVIQNPRYQVTQFGKPVTLSCSQTLNHNVMYWYQQKSSQAPKLLFHYYDKDFNNEADTPDNFQSRRPNTSFCFLDIRSPGLGDTAMYLCATSRDPRDSPTGELFFGEGSRLTVL.

The V and J genes are TRBV7-2 and TRBJ2-7, with D maybe TRBD2 (5 bases). Trimming left V 3 bases short and J 0 bases short, with 9 bases between. Germline values: CDR1 SGHTA, CDR2 FQGNSA. This CDR3 spans 14 amino acids. The CDR3 reads CASSLGAVSYEQYF. For the CDR3, the DNA is TGTGCCAGCAGCTTGGGAGCGGTCTCCTACGAGCAGTACTTC. Looking up the rest from reference TRBV7-2 and TRBJ2-7 gives the full variable domain: GAGVSQSPSNKVTEKGKDVELRCDPISGHTALYWYRQSLGQGLEFLIYFQGNSAPDKSGLPSDRFSAERTGGSVSTLTIQRTQQEDSAVYLCASSLGAVSYEQYFGPGTRLTVT.

The chain has TRBV5-1 and TRBJ2-2; D is undetermined. The CDR3 contains 15 residues. V lost 2 bases and J 0 bases, leaving 8 bases between the germline ends. Germline CDR1 and CDR2: SGHRS and YFSETQ. The CDR3, as DNA: TGCGCCAGCAGCTTTGCAGGCCCGAACACCGGGGAGCTGTTTTTT. Its translation is CASSFAGPNTGELFF.

J is TRBJ1-5 and V is TRBV28; no clear D gene. CDR3 length equals 14 residues. Germline V CDR1 and CDR2: MDHEN, SYDVKM. Deletions cut 7 bases from V and 2 bases from J, with 12 bases between. CDR3 coding DNA: TGTGCCAGCACGGGGAGAGGTGGCAATCAGCCCCAGCATTTT. It encodes CASTGRGGNQPQHF.

The chain combines TRBV30 with TRBJ1-3, with D tentatively TRBD1 (6 bases). Per germline, CDR1 GTSNPN and CDR2 SVGIG (reference sequence). This CDR3 spans 15 amino acids. Trimming removed 8 bases at V and 0 bases at J, with 17 bases between. DNA of the CDR3: TGTGCCGGGGGCCAGGGACGAGGCTCTGGAAACACCATATATTTT. This codes for CAGGQGRGSGNTIYF.

The chain links TRBV4-1 to TRBJ1-1; D remains unclear. There are 11 residues in the CDR3. CDR1 and CDR2 (germline): MGHRA, YSYEKL. The ends were cut back, 3 bases at V and 11 bases at J, with 10 bases in the middle. The DNA of the CDR3 is TGCGCCAGCAGCCAGGGCCCCCGGGCTTTCTTT. Amino acid sequence: CASSQGPRAFF.

The chain uses TRBV6-4 and TRBJ2-3, with 8 bases identical to TRBD1. The germline CDR1 and CDR2 sequences are MRHNA and SNTAGT. This CDR3 has 15 residues. Losses at the gene ends were 3 bases for V and 4 bases for J; bases not matched to a gene: 6. CDR3 protein: CASSEDRVGADTQYF. In nucleotides, the CDR3 is TGTGCCAGCAGTGAGGACAGGGTCGGGGCAGATACGCAGTATTTT.

The J gene is TRBJ2-1, the V gene TRBV19, with 7 bases that match TRBD2. V gave up 7 bases and J gave up 4 bases; unmatched junction bases: 4. The germline gives CDR1 LNHDA, CDR2 SQIVND (reference sequence). The CDR3 runs to 13 residues. The CDR3 region is CASTASGYNEQFF. CDR3 sequence (DNA): TGTGCCAGTACCGCTAGCGGTTACAATGAGCAGTTCTTC.

In this sample, this clone turned up a few times. The chain joins TRBV27 to TRBJ2-5, with a possible D match to TRBD2 (6 bases). This CDR3 spans 14 amino acids. Trimming removed 5 bases from V and 3 bases from J, with 13 bases in between. Germline loops: CDR1 MNHEY, CDR2 SMNVEV (reference sequence). CDR3 protein: CASSRTWGEETQYF. The CDR3 region has the DNA TGTGCCAGCAGTCGAACGTGGGGGGAAGAGACCCAGTACTTC.

The chain uses TRBV14 and TRBJ1-1, with D unresolved. Trimming pared 4 bases from V and 3 bases from J, leaving 6 bases between. Per the germline V gene, CDR1 is SGHDN and CDR2 is FVKESK. The CDR3 sequence is 12 residues long. Here the CDR3 DNA reads TGTGCCAGCAGCCCCAGCTACACTGAAGCTTTCTTT. This translates into CASSPSYTEAFF.

V usage is TRBV25-1 and J usage is TRBJ2-5; 7 nucleotides agree with TRBD1. This CDR3 spans 14 amino acids. V dropped 2 bases and J dropped 4; count of bases not matched to a gene: 4. Germline V CDR1 and CDR2: MGHDK, SYGVNS. CDR3: CASSEQGDRETQYF. The CDR3 DNA sequence: TGTGCCAGCAGTGAACAGGGGGATAGAGAGACCCAGTACTTC.

This chain joins TRBV6-1 and TRBJ2-7; TRBD1 matches at 11 bases. The CDR3 covers 16 residues. Germline V gene data show CDR1 as MNHNS and CDR2 as SASEGT. V was pared by 0 bases and J by 5 bases, with 6 bases of the junction left unmatched. This chain's CDR3 is CASSEALGQGADEQYF. In nucleotides, the CDR3 is TGTGCCAGCAGTGAAGCATTAGGACAGGGGGCGGACGAGCAGTACTTC.

The chain has TRBV5-1 and TRBJ2-1; either TRBD1 or TRBD2 may fit D (5 bases each). The CDR3 totals 15 residues. The germline CDR1 and CDR2 sequences are SGHRS and YFSETQ. Trimming pared 2 bases from V and 5 bases from J, leaving 14 bases between. CDR3 region: CASSFARSGHNEQFF. The DNA for the CDR3 is TGCGCCAGCAGCTTCGCCAGATCGGGGCACAATGAGCAGTTCTTC.

The chain is built from TRBV6-5 and TRBJ1-4; D gene ambiguous. This CDR3 spans 14 amino acids. Per the germline V gene, CDR1 is MNHEY and CDR2 is SVGAGI. The V gene lost 5 bases and the J gene lost 8 bases, with 15 bases spanning the gap. DNA of the CDR3: TGTGCCAGCAGTCGAACGCAGCTTGCCGAAAAACTGTTTTTT. Its protein is CASSRTQLAEKLFF.

This clone was seen only a few times. The genes are TRBV2 and TRBJ1-5, with D unresolved. This CDR3 contains 14 residues. The V gene lost 2 bases and the J gene lost 3 bases, with 8 bases spanning the gap. CDR1 is SNHLY, CDR2 FYNNEI, per germline. The CDR3 here is CASSERRINQPQHF. In DNA, the CDR3 is TGTGCCAGCAGTGAAAGGCGGATCAATCAGCCCCAGCATTTT.

This sequence joins TRBV4-2 and TRBJ1-1; D uncertain. Trimming cost V 6 bases and J 1 base, with 18 bases left between them. Germline V gene lookup returns CDR1 LGHNA and CDR2 YNFKEQ. CDR3 length: 16 amino acids. CDR3 region: CASRPGTGNANTEAFF. CDR3 bases: TGTGCCAGCAGGCCTGGCACGGGGAACGCGAACACTGAAGCTTTCTTT.

The chain links TRBV3-1 (or the pseudogene TRBV3-2) to TRBJ2-7; 7 bases are a match to TRBD1. Unmatched junction bases numbered 7, after V lost 8 bases and J lost 0 bases. Germline CDR1 LGHDT, CDR2 YNNKEL (reference sequence). The CDR3 has 14 residues. The CDR3 here is CASGDRVSSYEQYF. In DNA, the CDR3 is TGTGCCAGCGGAGACAGGGTGAGCTCCTACGAGCAGTACTTC.

In this sample, this clone turned up once. V gene TRBV24-1 combines with J gene TRBJ2-7; 8 bases line up with TRBD1. Germline values: CDR1 KGHDR, CDR2 SFDVKD. Trimming took 3 bases from V and 5 from J; bases not matched to a gene: 2. This CDR3 comprises 13 residues. The CDR3 DNA reads TGTGCCACCAGTGATGGGGACAGGCACGAGCAGTACTTC. This gives the protein CATSDGDRHEQYF.